The 16 T cell receptor beta chains reported below all come from one sample, sequenced in a study of early T cells in non-severe SARS-CoV-2 infection (dated by TCRdb to the early 2020s). Receptor amplification or capture employed 5' RACE. Sequenced on a NextSeq 500. TCRdb applied fastp at Q25 and MiXCR to the public reads, then kept only in-frame beta chains. Every CDR3 protein is listed once, alongside the most common genes and DNA of its rows. This sample lists about 48,000 distinct CDR3 sequences; 6.2% were detected once. Clones ranked in the top ten supply around 7% of the sample. This specimen consisted of whole blood, obtained at baseline. The source is an adult who was a healthcare worker with PCR-confirmed SARS-CoV-2 infection or an uninfected control (not recorded which).

Many counts were recorded for this clonotype. The rearrangement uses TRBV11-1 and TRBJ2-1; tentative D call: TRBD1 (5 bases). The length of the CDR3 is 16 residues. Germline assignment: CDR1 SGHAT and CDR2 FQDESV (reference sequence). V lost 5 bases, J lost 3 bases, and 17 bases lay in between. The CDR3 loop reads CASSRRQISRYNEQFF. CDR3 DNA: TGTGCCAGCAGCCGTCGACAGATATCCCGCTACAATGAGCAGTTCTTC.

In this sample, this clonotype turned up a few times. The rearrangement uses TRBV11-2 and TRBJ2-5; 9 nucleotides agree with TRBD2. CDR1 and CDR2 from the germline V gene are SGHAT and FQNNGV. The CDR3 contains 14 residues. After removal of 4 bases from V and 4 bases from J, the junction contained 4 bases not matched to a gene. CDR3 region: CASSYGGRGETQYF. CDR3 nucleotides: TGTGCCAGCAGCTATGGCGGGAGGGGAGAGACCCAGTACTTC.

There are many counts of this clonotype. The V and J genes are TRBV6-2 or TRBV6-3 and TRBJ1-5; D gene unclear. The V gene lost 2 bases and the J gene lost 2 bases, with 10 bases spanning the gap. Germline CDR1 MNHEY, CDR2 SVGEGT. The CDR3 totals 15 residues. The CDR3 DNA sequence: TGTGCCAGCAGTTACAGTTGGTCAGGCAATCAGCCCCAGCATTTT. Translating gives CASSYSWSGNQPQHF.

For the CDR3, the DNA is TGTGCCAGCAGTGAAGGGACAGGGAGTCAGCCCCAGCATTTT. This gives the protein CASSEGTGSQPQHF. The V gene is TRBV2, the J gene TRBJ1-5, with 8 nucleotides matching TRBD1. CDR3 length: 14 amino acids. J lost 6 bases, V lost 1 base, and 2 bases had no gene match. Germline V gene sequence: CDR1 SNHLY, CDR2 FYNNEI.

This clonotype was counted ten times or more. The V call is TRBV24-1, the J call TRBJ2-7; tentatively, D is TRBD1 (5 bases). The CDR3 has 13 amino acids. Germline V gives CDR1 KGHDR, CDR2 SFDVKD. V was cut by 3 bases and J by 4 bases, with 9 bases left in between. Written as DNA, the CDR3 is TGTGCCACCAGTGATCCCCAGGGATACGAGCAGTACTTC. It translates to CATSDPQGYEQYF.

This chain links TRBV10-2 with TRBJ2-7; tentative D call: TRBD2 (6 bases). CDR1 is WSHSY and CDR2 is SAAADI in the germline V gene. V lost 3 bases and J lost 0, with 9 bases in between. The CDR3 runs 14 residues. The CDR3 bases are TGCGCCAGCAGTGAAAGCGGGCTCTCCTACGAGCAGTACTTC. Its translation is CASSESGLSYEQYF.

This clonotype was counted at least ten times. V is TRBV27 and J is TRBJ1-6; the match to TRBD1 covers 9 bases. The CDR3 has 16 amino acids. Per germline, CDR1 MNHEY and CDR2 SMNVEV (reference sequence). V dropped 6 bases and J dropped 8; count of bases not matched to a gene: 11. This chain's CDR3 is CASRSRGQGRDSPLHF. The CDR3 nucleotides are TGTGCCAGCAGATCCCGGGGACAGGGAAGAGATTCACCCCTCCACTTT.

This clonotype came up many times. The chain uses TRBV5-1 and TRBJ2-7; a weak D match, TRBD2 (5 bases). The germline CDR1 and CDR2 sequences are SGHRS and YFSETQ. V lost 5 bases and J 6 bases, leaving 15 bases between the germline ends. CDR3 length: 13 residues. Here the CDR3 DNA reads TGCGCCAGCAGGGACGGCCGGGATGGCGAGCAGTACTTC. Translating it yields CASRDGRDGEQYF. Filled out from reference TRBV5-1 and TRBJ2-7, the complete variable domain reads KAGVTQTPRYLIKTRGQQVTLSCSPISGHRSVSWYQQTPGQGLQFLFEYFSETQRNKGNFPGRFSGRQFSNSRSEMNVSTLELGDSALYLCASRDGRDGEQYFGPGTRLTVT.

This clonotype was picked up many times. The chain is built from TRBV4-2 and TRBJ2-1; D remains ambiguous. Germline lookup yields CDR1 LGHNA and CDR2 YNFKEQ. V was pared by 0 bases and J by 0 bases, with 6 bases between. The CDR3 consists of 15 residues. CDR3 coding DNA: TGTGCCAGCAGCCAAGAGGCTAGCTCCTACAATGAGCAGTTCTTC. It specifies CASSQEASSYNEQFF.

This clonotype was seen many times. V is TRBV29-1 and J is TRBJ1-2; D is unclear. Trimming stripped 1 base from V and 8 bases from J, with 5 bases between. The CDR3 has 10 amino acids. CDR1 SQVTM and CDR2 ANQGSEA come from the germline V gene. The CDR3 sequence is CSVEGGGYTF. The CDR3 nucleotides read TGCAGCGTTGAAGGTGGAGGCTACACCTTC.

This clonotype was counted many times. The CDR3 sequence: CSATLLAATDTQYF. The CDR3 DNA is TGCAGTGCCACCTTACTAGCGGCCACAGATACGCAGTATTTT. The genes are TRBV20-1 and TRBJ2-3, with 8 bases identical to TRBD2. Germline V CDR1 and CDR2: DFQATT, SNEGSKA (reference sequence). The V and J ends lost 6 bases and 2 bases, in that order; junction bases with no gene match: 7. The CDR3 contains 14 residues.

This clonotype occurred many times. This sequence joins TRBV7-3 and TRBJ2-3; D is uncertain. Trimming took off 5 bases at V and 0 bases at J, with 12 bases between the two ends. The CDR3 consists of 15 residues. Per germline, CDR1 SGHTA and CDR2 FQGTGA. CDR3 protein: CASSPQGRSTDTQYF. CDR3 DNA: TGTGCCAGCAGCCCACAAGGGCGTAGCACAGATACGCAGTATTTT. The full variable domain, completed using reference TRBV7-3 and TRBJ2-3, is GAGVSQTPSNKVTEKGKYVELRCDPISGHTALYWYRQSLGQGPEFLIYFQGTGAADDSGLPNDRFFAVRPEGSVSTLKIQRTERGDSAVYLCASSPQGRSTDTQYFGPGTRLTVL.

This clonotype is labeled medium-sized (0.01 to 0.1%). The CDR3 sequence is CASNVQGGGMEQYF. The CDR3 DNA reads TGTGCCAGCAACGTACAGGGGGGAGGTATGGAGCAGTACTTC. This chain connects TRBV7-9 to TRBJ2-7, with TRBD1 matching over 8 bases. From germline, CDR1 is SEHNR and CDR2 FQNEAQ (reference sequence). CDR3 size: 14 residues. V shed 7 bases and J 7 bases; nucleotides not matched to a gene: 12.

In this sample, this clonotype is medium-sized. CDR3: CASSLGTVAPYEQYF. The DNA of the CDR3 is TGTGCCAGCAGCCTCGGGACAGTGGCCCCCTACGAGCAGTACTTC. This chain uses TRBV7-6 with TRBJ2-7; 7 bases are a match to TRBD1. Germline CDR1 SGHVS, CDR2 FNYEAQ. After removal of 5 bases from V and 2 bases from J, the junction contained 9 bases not matched to a gene. This CDR3 spans 15 amino acids.

This clonotype was found a few times. The rearrangement uses TRBV12-3 or TRBV12-4 and TRBJ1-4; 9 bases are shared with TRBD1. The V gene end was trimmed by 3 bases and the J gene end by 6 bases; junction bases not matched to a gene: 5. The length of the CDR3 is 15 residues. The CDR3 nucleotides read TGTGCCAGCAGTTTTGGTGGGACAGGGTATGAAAAACTGTTTTTT. This sequence encodes CASSFGGTGYEKLFF.

This clonotype has at least ten counts. The V gene is TRBV6-2 or TRBV6-3, the J gene TRBJ2-2; 7 nucleotides line up with TRBD1. The CDR3 contains 16 residues. The ends lost 6 bases at V and 5 bases at J; junction bases unmatched: 12. The germline V gene has CDR1 MNHEY and CDR2 SVGEGT. The chain's CDR3 is CASSREDRDLTGELFF. DNA for the CDR3: TGTGCCAGCAGCCGCGAAGACAGGGATCTTACCGGGGAGCTGTTTTTT.